This paragraph reports one TCR beta chain. The antigen remains unidentified. The time point: inflamed ileum from the surgical specimen. The length of the CDR3 is 12 residues. The germline V gene encodes CDR1 LNHDA and CDR2 SQIVND (reference sequence). Trimming stripped 3 bases from V and 3 bases from J, with 5 bases between. These data come from a study of T cell repertoires in ileal Crohn's disease. Study context: Median disease duration was roughly 8.5 years; roughly 40% smoked at surgery. Postoperative therapy was given to about half: eleven to twelve thiopurines, 15 to 20 anti-TNF agents. All patients had surgery for stricturing (around 60%) or penetrating (39%) disease.

Study results and caveats: Compared with non-smokers, active smokers at surgery showed more clonal expansions.

Libraries were prepared by immunoSEQ multiplex PCR; TCRdb keeps only in-frame clonotypes and omits some of them. The sample lists 8,000 to 9,500 clones, roughly 85% seen once, with 11% in the top ten. The chain links TRBV19 to TRBJ1-2; D ambiguous. The material sequenced was ileal tissue. The source is an adult with Crohn's disease. The chain's CDR3 is CASSMEYYGYTF. The CDR3 nucleotides are TGTGCCAGTAGTATGGAATACTATGGCTACACCTTC.